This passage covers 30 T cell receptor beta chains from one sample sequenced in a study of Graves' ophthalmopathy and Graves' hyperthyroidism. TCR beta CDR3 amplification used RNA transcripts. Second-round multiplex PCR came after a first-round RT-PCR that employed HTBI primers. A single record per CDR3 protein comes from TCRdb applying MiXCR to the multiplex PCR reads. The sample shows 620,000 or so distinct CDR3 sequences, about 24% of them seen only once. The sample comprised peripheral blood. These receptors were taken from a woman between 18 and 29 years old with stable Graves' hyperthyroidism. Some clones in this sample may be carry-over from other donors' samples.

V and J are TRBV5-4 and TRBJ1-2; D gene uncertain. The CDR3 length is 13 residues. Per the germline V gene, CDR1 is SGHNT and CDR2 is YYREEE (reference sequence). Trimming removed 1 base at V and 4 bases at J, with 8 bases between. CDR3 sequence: CASSLSHTYGYTF. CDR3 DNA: TGTGCCAGCAGCTTGTCGCACACCTATGGCTACACCTTC.

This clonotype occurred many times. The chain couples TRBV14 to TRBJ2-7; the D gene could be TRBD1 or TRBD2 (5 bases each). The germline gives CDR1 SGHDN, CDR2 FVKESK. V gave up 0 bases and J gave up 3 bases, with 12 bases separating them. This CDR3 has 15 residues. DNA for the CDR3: TGTGCCAGCAGCCAAGAAAGGAAGGGGAGCTACGAGCAGTACTTC. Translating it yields CASSQERKGSYEQYF.

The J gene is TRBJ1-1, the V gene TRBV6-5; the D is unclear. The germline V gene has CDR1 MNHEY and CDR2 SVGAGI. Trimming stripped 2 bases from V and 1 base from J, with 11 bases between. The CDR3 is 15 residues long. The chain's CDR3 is CASSYQISGNTEAFF. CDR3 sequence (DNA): TGTGCCAGCAGTTACCAAATTAGTGGGAACACTGAAGCTTTCTTT.

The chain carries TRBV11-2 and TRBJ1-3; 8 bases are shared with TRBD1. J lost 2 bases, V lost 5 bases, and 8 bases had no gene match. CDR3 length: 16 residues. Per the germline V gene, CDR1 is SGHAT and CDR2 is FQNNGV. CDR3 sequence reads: CASSRIGQGAGNTIYF. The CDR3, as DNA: TGTGCCAGCAGCCGGATTGGACAGGGAGCTGGAAACACCATATATTTT.

CDR3 in amino acids: CASSRGRGQGRSYEQYF. The DNA for the CDR3 is TGTGCCAGCAGCCGAGGTAGGGGACAGGGCCGGTCCTACGAGCAGTACTTC. The chain is built from TRBV11-2 and TRBJ2-7; 9 positions match TRBD1. Germline CDR1 reads SGHAT; CDR2 reads FQNNGV. V was pared by 5 bases and J by 1 base, with 12 bases of the junction left unmatched. The CDR3 extends over 17 amino acids. Drawing the rest from reference TRBV11-2 and TRBJ2-7, the complete variable domain is EAGVAQSPRYKIIEKRQSVAFWCNPISGHATLYWYQQILGQGPKLLIQFQNNGVVDDSQLPKDRFSAERLKGVDSTLKIQPAKLEDSAVYLCASSRGRGQGRSYEQYFGPGTRLTVT.

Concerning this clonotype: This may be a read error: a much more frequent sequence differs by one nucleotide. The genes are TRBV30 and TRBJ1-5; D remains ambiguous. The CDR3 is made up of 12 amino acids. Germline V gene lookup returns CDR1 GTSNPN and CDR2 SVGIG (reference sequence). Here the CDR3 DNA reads TGTGTCTGGAGCGCTACGGGGCAGCCCCAGCATTTT. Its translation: CVWSATGQPQHF.

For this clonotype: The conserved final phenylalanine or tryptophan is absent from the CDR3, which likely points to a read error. CDR3: CASSGQTQAFL. In nucleotides, the CDR3 is TGTGCCAGCAGTGGACAAACCCAAGCTTTCCTT. V and J are TRBV2 and TRBJ1-1, with D unresolved. CDR3 size: 11 residues. V was cut by 4 bases and J by 9 bases, with 9 bases left in between. Germline V gene data show CDR1 as SNHLY and CDR2 as FYNNEI.

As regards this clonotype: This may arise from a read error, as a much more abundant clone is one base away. The CDR3 nucleotides read TGTGCCAGCAGCCGGGAGTGGGGGACCAAGTACTTC. Its protein is CASSREWGTKYF. V is TRBV11-2 and J is TRBJ2-5; D perhaps matches TRBD2 (6 bases). This CDR3 contains 12 residues. Germline-derived CDR1 and CDR2 are SGHAT and FQNNGV.

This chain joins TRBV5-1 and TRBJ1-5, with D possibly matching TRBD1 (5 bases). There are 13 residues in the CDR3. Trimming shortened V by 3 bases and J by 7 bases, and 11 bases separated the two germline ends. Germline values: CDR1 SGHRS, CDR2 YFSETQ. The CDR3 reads CASSWRGDQPQHF. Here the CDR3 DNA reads TGCGCCAGCAGCTGGAGGGGTGACCAGCCCCAGCATTTT.

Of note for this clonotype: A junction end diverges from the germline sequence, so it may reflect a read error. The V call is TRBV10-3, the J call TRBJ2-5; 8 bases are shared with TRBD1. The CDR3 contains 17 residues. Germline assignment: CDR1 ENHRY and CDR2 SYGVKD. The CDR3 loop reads CAISLEPDRGLQETKYF. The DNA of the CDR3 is TGTGCCATCAGTCTGGAACCCGACAGGGGATTACAAGAGACCAAGTACTTC.

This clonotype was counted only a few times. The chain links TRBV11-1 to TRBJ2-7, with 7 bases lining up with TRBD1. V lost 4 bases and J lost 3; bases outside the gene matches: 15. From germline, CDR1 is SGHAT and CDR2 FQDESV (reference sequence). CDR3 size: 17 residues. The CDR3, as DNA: TGTGCCAGCAGCTCGACGACCAACAGGGGCCTCGTCTACGAGCAGTACTTC. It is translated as CASSSTTNRGLVYEQYF.

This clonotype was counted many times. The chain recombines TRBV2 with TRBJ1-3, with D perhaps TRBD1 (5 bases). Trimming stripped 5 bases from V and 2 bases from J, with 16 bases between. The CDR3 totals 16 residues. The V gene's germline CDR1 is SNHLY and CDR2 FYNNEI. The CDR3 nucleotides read TGTGCCAGCAGTCGACAAAACCAAGGGGCTGGAAACACCATATATTTT. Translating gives CASSRQNQGAGNTIYF.

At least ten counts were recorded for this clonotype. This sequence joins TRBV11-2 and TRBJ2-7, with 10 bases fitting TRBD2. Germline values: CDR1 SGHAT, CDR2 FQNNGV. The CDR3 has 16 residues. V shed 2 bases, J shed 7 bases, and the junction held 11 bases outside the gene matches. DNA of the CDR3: TGTGCCAGCAGCTTAAATTCGGGGGGACTAGCGCAGGAGCAGTACTTC. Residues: CASSLNSGGLAQEQYF. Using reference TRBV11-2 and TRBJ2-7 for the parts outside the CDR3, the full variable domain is EAGVAQSPRYKIIEKRQSVAFWCNPISGHATLYWYQQILGQGPKLLIQFQNNGVVDDSQLPKDRFSAERLKGVDSTLKIQPAKLEDSAVYLCASSLNSGGLAQEQYFGPGTRLTVT.

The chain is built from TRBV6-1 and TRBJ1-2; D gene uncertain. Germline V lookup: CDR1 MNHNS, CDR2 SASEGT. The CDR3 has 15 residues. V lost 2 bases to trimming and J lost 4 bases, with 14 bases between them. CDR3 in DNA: TGTGCCAGCAGTGAAAATCTCAGGTCGGGCTATGGCTACACCTTC. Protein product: CASSENLRSGYGYTF.

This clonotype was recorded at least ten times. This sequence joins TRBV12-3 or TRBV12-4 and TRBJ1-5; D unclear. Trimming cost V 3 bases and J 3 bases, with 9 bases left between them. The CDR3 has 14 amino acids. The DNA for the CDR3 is TGTGCCAGCAGTTTTCGAGGGTACAATCAGCCCCAGCATTTT. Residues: CASSFRGYNQPQHF.

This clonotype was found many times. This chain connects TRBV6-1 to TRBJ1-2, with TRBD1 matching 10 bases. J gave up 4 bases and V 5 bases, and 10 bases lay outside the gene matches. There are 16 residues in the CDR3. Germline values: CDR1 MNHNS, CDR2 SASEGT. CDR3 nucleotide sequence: TGTGCCAGCAGTAAATTCCCGGGACAGGGGAGCTATGGCTACACCTTC. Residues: CASSKFPGQGSYGYTF.

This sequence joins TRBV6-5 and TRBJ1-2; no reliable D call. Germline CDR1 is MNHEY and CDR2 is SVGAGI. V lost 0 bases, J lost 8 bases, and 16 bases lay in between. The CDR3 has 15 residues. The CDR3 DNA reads TGTGCCAGCAGTTACTCGCAAGACCCTCGCCTGGGCTACACCTTC. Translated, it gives CASSYSQDPRLGYTF.

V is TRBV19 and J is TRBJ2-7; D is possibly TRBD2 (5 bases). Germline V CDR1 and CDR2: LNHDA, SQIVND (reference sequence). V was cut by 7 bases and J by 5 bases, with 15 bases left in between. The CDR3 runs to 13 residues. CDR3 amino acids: CASTGRHGDEQYF. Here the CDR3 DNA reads TGTGCCAGTACCGGGCGTCACGGGGACGAGCAGTACTTC.

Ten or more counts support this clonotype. The CDR3 DNA sequence: TGTGCCTGGAGTCGGGGCTCTGGGGCCAACGTCCTGACTTTC. This sequence encodes CAWSRGSGANVLTF. The chain employs TRBV30 and TRBJ2-6, with D tentatively TRBD2 (5 bases). The germline CDR1 and CDR2 sequences are GTSNPN and SVGIG (reference sequence). The CDR3 has 14 amino acids. Trimming removed 2 bases at V and 0 bases at J, with 5 bases between.

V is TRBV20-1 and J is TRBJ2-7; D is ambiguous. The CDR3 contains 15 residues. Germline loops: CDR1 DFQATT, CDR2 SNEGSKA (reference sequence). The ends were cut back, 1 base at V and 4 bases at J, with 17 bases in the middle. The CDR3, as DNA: TGCAGTGCTAGAGGAGAGGCGCTCGAAAAATACGAGCAGTACTTC. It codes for CSARGEALEKYEQYF.

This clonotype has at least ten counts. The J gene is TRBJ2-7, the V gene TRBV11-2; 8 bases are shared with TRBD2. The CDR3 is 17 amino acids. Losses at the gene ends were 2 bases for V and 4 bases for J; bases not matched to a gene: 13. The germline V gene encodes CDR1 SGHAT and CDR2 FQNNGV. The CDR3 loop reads CASSLFPPGLGDYEQYF. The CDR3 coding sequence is TGTGCCAGCAGCTTATTCCCGCCGGGACTAGGGGATTACGAGCAGTACTTC. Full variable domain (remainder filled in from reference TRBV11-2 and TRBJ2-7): EAGVAQSPRYKIIEKRQSVAFWCNPISGHATLYWYQQILGQGPKLLIQFQNNGVVDDSQLPKDRFSAERLKGVDSTLKIQPAKLEDSAVYLCASSLFPPGLGDYEQYFGPGTRLTVT.

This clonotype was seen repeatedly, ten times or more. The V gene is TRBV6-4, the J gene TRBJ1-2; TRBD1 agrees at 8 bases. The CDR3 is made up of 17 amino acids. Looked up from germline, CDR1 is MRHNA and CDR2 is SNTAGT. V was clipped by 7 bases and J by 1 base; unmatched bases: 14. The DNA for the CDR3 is TGTGCCAGCACCCAAGGGGTGACAGGGGATTTTAACTATGGCTACACCTTC. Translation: CASTQGVTGDFNYGYTF.

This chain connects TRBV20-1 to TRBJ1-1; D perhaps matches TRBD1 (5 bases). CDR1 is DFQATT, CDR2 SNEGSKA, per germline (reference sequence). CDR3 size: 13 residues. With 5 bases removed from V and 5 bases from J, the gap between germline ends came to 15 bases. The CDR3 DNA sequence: TGCAGTGCTTTCACAGGTCCGGGGACTGAAGCTTTCTTT. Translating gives CSAFTGPGTEAFF.

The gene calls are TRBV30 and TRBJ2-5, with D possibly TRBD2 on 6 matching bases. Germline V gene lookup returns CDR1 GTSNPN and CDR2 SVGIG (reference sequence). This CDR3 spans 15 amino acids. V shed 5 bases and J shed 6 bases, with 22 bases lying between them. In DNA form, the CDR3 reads TGTGCCTGGGTCCGCCCCGCGGGAACCGCAAAGACCCAGTACTTC. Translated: CAWVRPAGTAKTQYF.

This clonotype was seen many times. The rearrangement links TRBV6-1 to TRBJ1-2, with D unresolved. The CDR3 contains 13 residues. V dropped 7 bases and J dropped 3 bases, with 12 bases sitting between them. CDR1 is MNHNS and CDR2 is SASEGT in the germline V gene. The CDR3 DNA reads TGTGCCAGCAAGCGTATGGGATACTATGGCTACACCTTC. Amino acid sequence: CASKRMGYYGYTF.

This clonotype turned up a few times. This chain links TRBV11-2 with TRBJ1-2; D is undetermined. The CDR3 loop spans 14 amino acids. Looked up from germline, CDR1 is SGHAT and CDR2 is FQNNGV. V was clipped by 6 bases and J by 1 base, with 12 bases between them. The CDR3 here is CASSPIPINYGYTF. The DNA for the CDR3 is TGTGCCAGCAGTCCTATACCGATTAACTATGGCTACACCTTC.

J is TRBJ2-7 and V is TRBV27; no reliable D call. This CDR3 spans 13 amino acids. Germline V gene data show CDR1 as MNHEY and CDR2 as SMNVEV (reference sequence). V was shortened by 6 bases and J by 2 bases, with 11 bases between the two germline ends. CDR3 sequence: CASSLDETYEQYF. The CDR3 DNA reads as TGTGCCAGCAGCTTAGATGAAACCTACGAGCAGTACTTC.

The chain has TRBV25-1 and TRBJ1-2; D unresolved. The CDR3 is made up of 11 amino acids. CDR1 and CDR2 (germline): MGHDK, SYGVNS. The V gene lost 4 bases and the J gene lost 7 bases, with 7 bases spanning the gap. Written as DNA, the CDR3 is TGTGCCAGCAGTGTTAGTGGTGGCTACACCTTC. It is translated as CASSVSGGYTF.

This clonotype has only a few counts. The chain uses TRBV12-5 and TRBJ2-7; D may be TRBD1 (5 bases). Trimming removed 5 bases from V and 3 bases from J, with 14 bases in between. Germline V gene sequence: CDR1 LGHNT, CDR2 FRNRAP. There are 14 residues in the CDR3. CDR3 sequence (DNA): TGTGCTAGTGGTACCGCCGACAGAAACTACGAGCAGTACTTC. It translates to CASGTADRNYEQYF.

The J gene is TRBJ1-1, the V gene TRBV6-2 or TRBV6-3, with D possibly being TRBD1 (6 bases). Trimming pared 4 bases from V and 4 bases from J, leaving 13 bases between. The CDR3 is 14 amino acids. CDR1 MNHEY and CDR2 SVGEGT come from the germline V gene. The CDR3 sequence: CASSWGALITEAFF. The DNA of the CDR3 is TGTGCCAGCAGTTGGGGGGCCTTGATCACTGAAGCTTTCTTT.